These T cell receptor beta chains were read from a single sample in a study of regulatory T cells in long-lasting Graves disease. TCRdb re-analysed the multiplex PCR reads in MiXCR, keeping a single row per CDR3 protein. This sample has about 460,000 distinct CDR3 sequences, with approximately 15% found just once. This sample also belongs to another study, concerning T cells in Graves' hyperthyroidism and ophthalmopathy.

The source was peripheral blood mononuclear cells (PBMCs), collected at new diagnosis, from a patient treated with antithyroid drugs. The receptors shown here come from a woman aged 50 to 65 with Graves disease. The CDR3 runs from the conserved cysteine through the conserved F or W. Rows may omit the clone size; those that give it use once, few, many or a size class.

V	J	size	CDR3
TRBV19	TRBJ1-6	NA	CASSTNSGTGGDSPLHF
TRBV18	TRBJ2-7	few	CASSPSRDNYEQYF
TRBV9	TRBJ2-7	NA	CASSLSGSLDEQYF
TRBV9	TRBJ2-3	NA	CASNAQLDREVDTQYF
TRBV18	TRBJ2-5	many	CASSPLAAEETQYF
TRBV5-1	TRBJ2-1	few	CASNGGAGTLYNEQFF
TRBV6-5	TRBJ1-1	NA	CASSYGDLVGETEAFF
TRBV12-3/TRBV12-4	TRBJ2-1	many	CASSRLSTGVIGNEQFF
TRBV4-1	TRBJ2-7	once	CASSPPVGAGVFDEQYF
TRBV5-6	TRBJ2-7	NA	CASSWTGAMTKDEQYF
TRBV5-1	TRBJ2-4	many	CASSETVSGQNIQYF
TRBV3-1	TRBJ2-7	NA	CASSHIAGGPHEQYF
TRBV6-1	TRBJ2-1	NA	CASSEVGRENNEQFF
TRBV28	TRBJ2-1	many	CASTTEFGQFF
TRBV24-1	TRBJ2-3	few	CATSDPSGRGDTQYF
TRBV6-2/TRBV6-3	TRBJ2-7	NA	CASSIAGLAGSYEQYF
TRBV5-4	TRBJ2-1	NA	CASSLPAFGVRSYNEQFF
TRBV25-1	TRBJ2-3	many	CASSESSGRALTDTQYF
TRBV19	TRBJ2-7	few	CASSIRGTTYEQYF
TRBV2	TRBJ2-7	many	CAHRGVESYEQYF
TRBV27	TRBJ2-2	NA	CASSFFPARGGDTGELFF
TRBV7-9	TRBJ2-1	few	CASRPPGTTNEQFF
TRBV6-2/TRBV6-3	TRBJ2-1	many	CASSTRVFQGNNEQFF